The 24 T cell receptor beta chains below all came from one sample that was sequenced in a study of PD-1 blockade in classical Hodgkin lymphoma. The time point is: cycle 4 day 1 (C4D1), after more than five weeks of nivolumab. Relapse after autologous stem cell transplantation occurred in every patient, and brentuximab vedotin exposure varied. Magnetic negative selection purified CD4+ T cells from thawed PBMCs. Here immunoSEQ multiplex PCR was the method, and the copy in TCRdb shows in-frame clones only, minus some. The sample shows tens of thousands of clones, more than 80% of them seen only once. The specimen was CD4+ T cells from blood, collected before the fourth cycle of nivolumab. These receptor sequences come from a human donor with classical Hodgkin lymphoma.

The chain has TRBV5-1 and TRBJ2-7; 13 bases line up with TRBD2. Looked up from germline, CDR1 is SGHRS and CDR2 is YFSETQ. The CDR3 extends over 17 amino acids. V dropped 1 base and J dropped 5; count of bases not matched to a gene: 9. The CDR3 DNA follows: TGCGCCAGCAGCTTGCTAGGTACTAGCGGGAGGGCCGACGAGCAGTACTTC. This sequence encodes CASSLLGTSGRADEQYF.

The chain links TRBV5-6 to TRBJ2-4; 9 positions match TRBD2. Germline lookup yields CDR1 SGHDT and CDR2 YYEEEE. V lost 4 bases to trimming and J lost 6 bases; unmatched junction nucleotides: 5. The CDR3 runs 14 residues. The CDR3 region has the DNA TGTGCCAGCAGCCCTCGTAGCGGGGGAAACATTCAGTACTTC. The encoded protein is CASSPRSGGNIQYF.

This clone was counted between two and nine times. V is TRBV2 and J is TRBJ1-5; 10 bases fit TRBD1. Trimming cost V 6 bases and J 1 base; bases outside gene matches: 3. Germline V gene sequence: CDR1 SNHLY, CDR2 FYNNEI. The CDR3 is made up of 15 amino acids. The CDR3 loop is CASSRQGASNQPQHF. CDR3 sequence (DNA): TGTGCCAGCAGCAGACAGGGGGCCAGCAATCAGCCCCAGCATTTT.

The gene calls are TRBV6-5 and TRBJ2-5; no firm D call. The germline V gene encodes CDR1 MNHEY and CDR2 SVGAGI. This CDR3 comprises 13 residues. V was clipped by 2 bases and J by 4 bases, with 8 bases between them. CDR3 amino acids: CASSYQIAETQYF. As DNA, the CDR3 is TGTGCCAGCAGTTACCAGATTGCAGAGACCCAGTACTTC.

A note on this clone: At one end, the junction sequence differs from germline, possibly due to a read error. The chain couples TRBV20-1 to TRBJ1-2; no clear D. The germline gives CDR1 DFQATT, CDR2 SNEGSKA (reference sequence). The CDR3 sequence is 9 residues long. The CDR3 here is CSARDGPPF. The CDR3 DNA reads TGCAGTGCTAGAGATGGGCCACCCTTC.

The CDR3 region is CASRTDGYTF. In nucleotides, the CDR3 is TGTGCCAGCAGAACCGATGGCTACACCTTC. The chain recombines TRBV2 with TRBJ1-2; D gene ambiguous. Trimming pared 6 bases from V and 6 bases from J, leaving 5 bases between. The CDR3 has 10 amino acids. The germline CDR1 and CDR2 sequences are SNHLY and FYNNEI.

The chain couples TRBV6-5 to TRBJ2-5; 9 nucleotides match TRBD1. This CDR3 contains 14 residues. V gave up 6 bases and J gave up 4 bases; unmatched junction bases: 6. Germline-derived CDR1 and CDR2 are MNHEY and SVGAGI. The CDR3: CASRGQGRGETQYF. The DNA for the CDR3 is TGTGCCAGCAGAGGACAGGGGAGGGGAGAGACCCAGTACTTC.

The CDR3 sequence is CASSLERDTEAFF. In nucleotides, the CDR3 is TGCGCCAGCAGCCTCGAACGGGACACTGAAGCTTTCTTT. The chain is built from TRBV10-1 and TRBJ1-1, with no clear D. V lost 6 bases, J lost 3 bases, and 11 bases lay in between. The CDR3 is made up of 13 amino acids. CDR1 and CDR2 from the germline V gene are WNHNN and SYGVQD (reference sequence).

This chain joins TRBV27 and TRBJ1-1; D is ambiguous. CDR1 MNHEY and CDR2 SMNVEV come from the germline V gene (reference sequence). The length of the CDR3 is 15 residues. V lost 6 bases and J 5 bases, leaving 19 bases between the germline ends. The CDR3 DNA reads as TGTGCCAGCAGGGTGTCCCTTTGGGGAGGGACTGAAGCTTTCTTT. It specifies CASRVSLWGGTEAFF.

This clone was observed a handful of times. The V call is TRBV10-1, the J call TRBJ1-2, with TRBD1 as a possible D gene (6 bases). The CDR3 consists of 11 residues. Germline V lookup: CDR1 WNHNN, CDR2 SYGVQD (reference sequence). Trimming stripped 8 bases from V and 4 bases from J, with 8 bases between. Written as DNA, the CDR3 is TGCGCCAGCGGGGACACCTATGGCTACACCTTC. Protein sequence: CASGDTYGYTF.

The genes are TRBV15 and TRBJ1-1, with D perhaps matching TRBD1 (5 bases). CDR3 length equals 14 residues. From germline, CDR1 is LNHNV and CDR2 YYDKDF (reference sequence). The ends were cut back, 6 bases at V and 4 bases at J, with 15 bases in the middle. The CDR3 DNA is TGTGCCACCAGAGGGTACAGGCTAGGCACTGAAGCTTTCTTT. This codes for CATRGYRLGTEAFF.

This CDR3 is CASSQETGSGELFF. CDR3 DNA sequence: TGTGCCAGCAGCCAAGAAACAGGGTCCGGGGAGCTGTTTTTT. The gene calls are TRBV4-2 and TRBJ2-2; TRBD1 is a possible D gene (6 bases). The V end lost 0 bases, the J end lost 6 bases, and 8 bases lay between the germline ends. This CDR3 is 14 amino acids long. Germline V gives CDR1 LGHNA, CDR2 YNFKEQ.

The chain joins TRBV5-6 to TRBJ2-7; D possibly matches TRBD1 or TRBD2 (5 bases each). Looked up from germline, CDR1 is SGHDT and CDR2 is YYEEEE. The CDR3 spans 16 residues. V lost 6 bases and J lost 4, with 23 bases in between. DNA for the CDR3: TGTGCCAGCACCTCTTGGGGGACGGCAGGCAGTTACGAGCAGTACTTC. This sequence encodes CASTSWGTAGSYEQYF.

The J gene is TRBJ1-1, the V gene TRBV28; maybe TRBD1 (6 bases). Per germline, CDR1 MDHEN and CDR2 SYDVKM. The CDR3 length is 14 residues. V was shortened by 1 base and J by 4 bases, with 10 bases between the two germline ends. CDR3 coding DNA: TGTGCCAGCAGTTTATACGGGGGCGGCACTGAAGCTTTCTTT. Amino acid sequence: CASSLYGGGTEAFF.

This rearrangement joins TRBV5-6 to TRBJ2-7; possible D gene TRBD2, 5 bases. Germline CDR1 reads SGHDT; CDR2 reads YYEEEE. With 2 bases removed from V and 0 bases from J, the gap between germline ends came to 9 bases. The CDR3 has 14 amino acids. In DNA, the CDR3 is TGTGCCAGCAGCTTTACCGGGGTCTCCTACGAGCAGTACTTC. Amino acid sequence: CASSFTGVSYEQYF.

Here the CDR3 reads CASSYGSGSSDTQYF. CDR3 coding DNA: TGTGCCAGCAGCTATGGTAGCGGGTCTTCAGATACGCAGTATTTT. The chain uses TRBV7-2 and TRBJ2-3; 7 positions match TRBD2. The CDR3 totals 15 residues. CDR1 is SGHTA and CDR2 is FQGNSA in the germline V gene. After removal of 4 bases from V and 4 bases from J, the junction contained 8 bases not matched to a gene.

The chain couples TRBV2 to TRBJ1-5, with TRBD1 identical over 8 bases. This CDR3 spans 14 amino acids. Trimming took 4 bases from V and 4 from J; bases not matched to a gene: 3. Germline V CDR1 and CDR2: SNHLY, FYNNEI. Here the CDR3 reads CASSAGQENQPQHF. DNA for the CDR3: TGTGCCAGCAGTGCGGGACAGGAGAATCAGCCCCAGCATTTT.

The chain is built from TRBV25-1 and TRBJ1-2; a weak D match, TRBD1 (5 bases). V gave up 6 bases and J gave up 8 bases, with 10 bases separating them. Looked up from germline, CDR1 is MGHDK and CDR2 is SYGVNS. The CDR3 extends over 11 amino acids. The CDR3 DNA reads TGTGCCAGCAGCGGGGGGAGCGGCTACACCTTC. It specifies CASSGGSGYTF.

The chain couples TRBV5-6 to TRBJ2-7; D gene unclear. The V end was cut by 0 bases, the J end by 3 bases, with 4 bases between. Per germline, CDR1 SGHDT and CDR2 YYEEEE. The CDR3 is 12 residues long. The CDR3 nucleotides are TGTGCCAGCAGCTTGGGCGGCTACGAGCAGTACTTC. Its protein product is CASSLGGYEQYF.

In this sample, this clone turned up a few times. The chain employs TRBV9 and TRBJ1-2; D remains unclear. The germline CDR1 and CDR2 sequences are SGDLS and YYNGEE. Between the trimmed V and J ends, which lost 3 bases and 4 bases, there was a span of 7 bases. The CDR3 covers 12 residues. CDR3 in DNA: TGTGCCAGCAGCGGGTACAGCTATGGCTACACCTTC. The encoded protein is CASSGYSYGYTF.

CDR3 region: CASSSAGANRDNEQFF. DNA of the CDR3: TGTGCCAGCAGTTCTGCGGGAGCTAACCGGGATAACGAGCAGTTCTTC. The chain joins TRBV6-5 to TRBJ2-1; 7 nucleotides agree with TRBD2. Losses at the gene ends were 4 bases for V and 10 bases for J; bases not matched to a gene: 16. The CDR3 length is 16 residues. CDR1 and CDR2 (germline): MNHEY, SVGAGI.

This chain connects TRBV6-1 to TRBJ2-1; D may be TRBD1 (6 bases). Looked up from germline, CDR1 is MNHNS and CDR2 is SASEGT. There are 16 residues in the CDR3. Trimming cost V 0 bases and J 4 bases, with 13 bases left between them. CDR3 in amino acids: CASSEAGRGPYNEQFF. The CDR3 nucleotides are TGTGCCAGCAGTGAAGCCGGCAGGGGCCCTTACAATGAGCAGTTCTTC.

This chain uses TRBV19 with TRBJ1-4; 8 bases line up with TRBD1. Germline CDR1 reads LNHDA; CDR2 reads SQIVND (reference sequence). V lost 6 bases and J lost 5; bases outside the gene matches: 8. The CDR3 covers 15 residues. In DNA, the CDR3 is TGTGCCAGTAGCCCCGCCACAGGGGGGAATGAAAAACTGTTTTTT. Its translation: CASSPATGGNEKLFF.

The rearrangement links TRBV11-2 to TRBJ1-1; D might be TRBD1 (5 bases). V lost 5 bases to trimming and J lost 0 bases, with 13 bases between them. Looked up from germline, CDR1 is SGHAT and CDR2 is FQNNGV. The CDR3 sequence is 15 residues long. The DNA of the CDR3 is TGTGCCAGCAGCCTCCCGGGACGGTTGAACACTGAAGCTTTCTTT. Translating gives CASSLPGRLNTEAFF.